The 24 T cell receptor beta chains below come from one sample, sequenced in a study of blood T cell repertoires in COVID-19. Libraries were prepared by immunoSEQ multiplex PCR; TCRdb keeps only in-frame clonotypes and omits some of them. The sample yields 280,000 or so clones, approximately 86% seen once. The specimen sequenced was peripheral blood. Receptors originate from a woman aged 25 to 39 who had recovered from COVID-19.

Details on this clone: Other DNA sequences of this sample code for an identical CDR3. The genes are TRBV6-5 and TRBJ2-7, with D perhaps matching TRBD1 (5 bases). CDR3 length: 12 residues. Between the trimmed V and J ends, which lost 4 bases and 4 bases, there was a span of 8 bases. Per the germline V gene, CDR1 is MNHEY and CDR2 is SVGAGI. The CDR3 coding sequence is TGTGCCAGCAGTTCGACAGTGTACGAGCAGTACTTC. Translation gives CASSSTVYEQYF.

The V call is TRBV5-4, the J call TRBJ1-2; 10 nucleotides align to TRBD1. With V trimmed by 2 bases and J by 4 bases, 11 bases remained unmatched. The CDR3 has 17 residues. From germline, CDR1 is SGHNT and CDR2 YYREEE (reference sequence). CDR3 nucleotide sequence: TGTGCCAGCAGCTTTTTAGGACAGGGGGAAATTAGCTATGGCTACACCTTC. This gives the protein CASSFLGQGEISYGYTF.

In DNA, the CDR3 is TGTGCCAGTAGCCCCCCCCCGTTCACTGAAGCTTTCTTT. Its translation is CASSPPPFTEAFF. The chain couples TRBV19 to TRBJ1-1; no definite D call. V gave up 6 bases and J gave up 4 bases, with 12 bases separating them. This CDR3 is built from 13 residues. Per germline, CDR1 LNHDA and CDR2 SQIVND (reference sequence). Together with reference TRBV19 and TRBJ1-1, the CDR3 gives the full variable domain: DGGITQSPKYLFRKEGQNVTLSCEQNLNHDAMYWYRQDPGQGLRLIYYSQIVNDFQKGDIAEGYSVSREKKESFPLTVTSAQKNPTAFYLCASSPPPFTEAFFGQGTRLTVV.

The chain uses TRBV18 and TRBJ2-3, with 9 bases that match TRBD1. CDR3 length equals 16 residues. Germline values: CDR1 KGHSH, CDR2 LQKENI. The trim removed 5 bases at V and 4 bases at J, leaving 10 bases unmatched. CDR3 sequence (DNA): TGTGCCAGCTCAGCGGGACAGGGCATTGGGGCAGATACGCAGTATTTT. Translating it yields CASSAGQGIGADTQYF.

The V and J genes are TRBV2 and TRBJ2-1, with D possibly TRBD2 on 6 matching bases. Germline V gene lookup returns CDR1 SNHLY and CDR2 FYNNEI. The CDR3 totals 15 residues. V was trimmed by 0 bases and J by 7 bases, leaving 13 bases between them. The CDR3 here is CASSEARGRGNEQFF. As DNA, the CDR3 is TGTGCCAGCAGTGAAGCGCGGGGACGGGGGAATGAGCAGTTCTTC.

This chain links TRBV3-1 (or the pseudogene TRBV3-2) with TRBJ2-7; maybe TRBD1 (5 bases). This CDR3 comprises 15 residues. V shed 1 base and J shed 2 bases, with 12 bases lying between them. From germline, CDR1 is LGHDT and CDR2 YNNKEL (reference sequence). In DNA, the CDR3 is TGTGCCAGCAGCCAAGCTCACGGACACCCCTACGAGCAGTACTTC. This codes for CASSQAHGHPYEQYF.

This clone showed up just once. The V and J genes are TRBV27 and TRBJ1-4; D is undetermined. CDR1 MNHEY and CDR2 SMNVEV come from the germline V gene (reference sequence). The V end was cut by 5 bases, the J end by 3 bases, with 10 bases between. CDR3 length: 14 residues. CDR3 sequence: CASSRLGPNEKLFF. The CDR3 coding sequence is TGTGCCAGCAGTCGCCTGGGCCCTAATGAAAAACTGTTTTTT.

The gene calls are TRBV5-4 and TRBJ2-1; D might be TRBD1 (6 bases). The germline V gene encodes CDR1 SGHNT and CDR2 YYREEE (reference sequence). This CDR3 comprises 16 residues. V lost 2 bases and J lost 4, with 16 bases in between. The CDR3 protein is CASSLGQRKNYNEQFF. The CDR3 DNA follows: TGTGCCAGCAGCTTAGGACAGAGAAAGAATTACAATGAGCAGTTCTTC.

This chain uses TRBV6-4 with TRBJ1-2; D is uncertain. Between the trimmed V and J ends, which lost 2 bases and 6 bases, there was a span of 16 bases. The CDR3 sequence is 15 residues long. Germline V gene data show CDR1 as MRHNA and CDR2 as SNTAGT. The CDR3 sequence is CASSDGRLGRDGYTF. CDR3 sequence (DNA): TGTGCCAGCAGTGACGGGAGACTGGGAAGAGATGGCTACACCTTC.

This clone was counted a few times. CDR3 DNA sequence: TGTGCCAGCAGCGCCTTACAGGGCCCCATGGATTCACCCCTCCACTTT. Encoded protein: CASSALQGPMDSPLHF. The chain uses TRBV9 and TRBJ1-6; D might be TRBD1 (6 bases). V was cut by 3 bases and J by 8 bases, with 18 bases left in between. Per germline, CDR1 SGDLS and CDR2 YYNGEE. This CDR3 region has 16 residues. Looking up the rest from reference TRBV9 and TRBJ1-6 gives the full variable domain: DSGVTQTPKHLITATGQRVTLRCSPRSGDLSVYWYQQSLDQGLQFLIQYYNGEERAKGNILERFSAQQFPDLHSELNLSSLELGDSALYFCASSALQGPMDSPLHFGNGTRLTVT.

The chain is built from TRBV27 and TRBJ2-5; 12 bases align to TRBD2. This CDR3 contains 16 residues. The J segment lost 4 bases and the V segment lost 4 bases, leaving 7 bases of the junction unmatched. The germline V gene has CDR1 MNHEY and CDR2 SMNVEV (reference sequence). CDR3 bases: TGTGCCAGCAGTTCCCTGCTAGCGGGGGGGATAGAGACCCAGTACTTC. This translates into CASSSLLAGGIETQYF.

The CDR3 region is CASSPRGGGGEKLFF. In DNA, the CDR3 is TGTGCCAGCAGCCCAAGAGGGGGGGGAGGGGAAAAACTGTTTTTT. The V call is TRBV6-5, the J call TRBJ1-4; D might be TRBD1 (6 bases). The CDR3 totals 15 residues. V was shortened by 6 bases and J by 8 bases, with 19 bases between the two germline ends. Germline V lookup: CDR1 MNHEY, CDR2 SVGAGI.

The rearrangement uses TRBV3-1 (or the pseudogene TRBV3-2) and TRBJ1-6; D ambiguous. Trimming cost V 1 base and J 16 bases, with 11 bases left between them. The CDR3 runs to 12 residues. The germline V gene encodes CDR1 LGHDT and CDR2 YNNKEL (reference sequence). The CDR3 DNA follows: TGTGCCAGCAGCCAAGGGGCCCCGATTCTCCACTTT. Translation: CASSQGAPILHF.

The chain links TRBV7-2 to TRBJ1-3; 11 nucleotides match TRBD1. The CDR3 has 15 amino acids. Germline V lookup: CDR1 SGHTA, CDR2 FQGNSA. Trimming at V came to 5 bases and at J to 6 bases, leaving 6 bases not matched to a gene. The CDR3 DNA reads as TGTGCCAGCAGCCCCTCGGACAGGGGGCTAAACACCATATATTTT. It encodes CASSPSDRGLNTIYF.

The chain's CDR3 is CASSYLSSYNEQFF. The CDR3, as DNA: TGTGCCAGCAGTTACCTTAGCTCCTACAATGAGCAGTTCTTC. J is TRBJ2-1 and V is TRBV6-5, with D hard to call. CDR1 MNHEY and CDR2 SVGAGI come from the germline V gene. Trimming stripped 2 bases from V and 0 bases from J, with 5 bases between. This CDR3 spans 14 amino acids.

The sample holds one count of this clone. The rearrangement links TRBV9 to TRBJ2-3; a possible D gene is TRBD2 (5 bases). CDR1 and CDR2 (germline): SGDLS, YYNGEE. V was cut by 3 bases and J by 0 bases, with 14 bases left in between. This CDR3 is 16 amino acids long. The CDR3 DNA is TGTGCCAGCAGCGCGAGGAGCGGCACTAGCACAGATACGCAGTATTTT. This encodes CASSARSGTSTDTQYF.

The J gene is TRBJ2-7, the V gene TRBV7-8; TRBD1 aligns across 7 bases. With 2 bases clipped from V and 6 bases from J, the junction kept 4 bases outside the gene matches. The length of the CDR3 is 13 residues. Germline V lookup: CDR1 SGHVS, CDR2 FQNEAQ. CDR3 loop: CASSLMAGGEQYF. The CDR3 coding sequence is TGTGCCAGCAGCTTAATGGCAGGGGGCGAGCAGTACTTC.

V is TRBV3-1 (or the pseudogene TRBV3-2) and J is TRBJ1-5; D unclear. Germline lookup yields CDR1 LGHDT and CDR2 YNNKEL (reference sequence). Deletions cut 0 bases from V and 3 bases from J, with 9 bases between. The CDR3 contains 15 residues. CDR3: CASSQDPKANQPQHF. The CDR3 coding sequence is TGTGCCAGCAGCCAAGACCCAAAAGCCAATCAGCCCCAGCATTTT.

The chain carries TRBV5-1 and TRBJ2-2; D gene ambiguous. Trimming removed 2 bases from V and 0 bases from J, with 8 bases in between. CDR3 length: 15 residues. CDR1 and CDR2 (germline): SGHRS, YFSETQ. CDR3 in DNA: TGCGCCAGCAGCTTAAAGGAGACGAACACCGGGGAGCTGTTTTTT. As protein: CASSLKETNTGELFF. Combining the CDR3 with reference TRBV5-1 and TRBJ2-2 gives the whole variable domain KAGVTQTPRYLIKTRGQQVTLSCSPISGHRSVSWYQQTPGQGLQFLFEYFSETQRNKGNFPGRFSGRQFSNSRSEMNVSTLELGDSALYLCASSLKETNTGELFFGEGSRLTVL.

This chain links TRBV6-2 or TRBV6-3 with TRBJ2-7; 9 nucleotides agree with TRBD1. Germline V gene data show CDR1 as MNHEY and CDR2 as SVGEGT. CDR3 length equals 14 residues. The V segment lost 5 bases and the J segment 4 bases; nucleotides outside the gene matches: 6. CDR3 in amino acids: CASSARTGAYEQYF. Here the CDR3 DNA reads TGTGCCAGCAGTGCCAGGACAGGGGCGTACGAGCAGTACTTC.

The rearrangement links TRBV4-1 to TRBJ2-7; 10 nucleotides match TRBD2. CDR1 MGHRA and CDR2 YSYEKL come from the germline V gene. The CDR3 spans 15 residues. V lost 2 bases, J lost 5 bases, and 6 bases stayed unmatched. The CDR3 sequence is CASSQPGLATHEQYF. The CDR3, as DNA: TGCGCCAGCAGCCAACCGGGACTAGCGACTCACGAGCAGTACTTC.

Regarding this clone: With a much larger clone just one base away, this may be a read error. This chain links TRBV11-3 with TRBJ2-5, with D uncertain. Germline V gene data show CDR1 as SGHNT and CDR2 as YENEEA. Trimming took 4 bases from V and 2 from J, leaving 8 bases between them. This CDR3 region has 13 residues. As DNA, the CDR3 is TGTGCCAGCAGCTCTGGCCCACAAGAGACCCAGTACTTC. Amino acid sequence: CASSSGPQETQYF.

The chain combines TRBV19 with TRBJ1-1, with D unresolved. Germline values: CDR1 LNHDA, CDR2 SQIVND (reference sequence). Trimming removed 6 bases from V and 10 bases from J, with 12 bases in between. This CDR3 has 11 amino acids. The CDR3 is CASSLDWRAFF. DNA of the CDR3: TGTGCCAGTAGCCTCGATTGGAGAGCTTTCTTT.

The chain is built from TRBV29-1 and TRBJ2-3; D may be TRBD1 (5 bases). Germline V gene lookup returns CDR1 SQVTM and CDR2 ANQGSEA. The CDR3 sequence is 13 residues long. The V end lost 5 bases, the J end lost 8 bases, and 17 bases lay between the germline ends. The CDR3 nucleotides are TGCAGCGTTTACCTAGGGGTCCCCGGTACGCAGTATTTT. Its translation is CSVYLGVPGTQYF.